This T cell receptor (beta chain) stems from a study of CD8 T cells in Susac syndrome. Germline V CDR1 and CDR2: SQVTM, ANQGSEA. V lost 2 bases and J 0 bases, leaving 11 bases between the germline ends. This CDR3 spans 15 amino acids. Blood CD8+ and CD4+ T cells underwent high-throughput TCR beta sequencing. Bulk CD8+ and CD4+ cells came from magnetic negative isolation; CD8+ TEMRA by FACS. Roughly 0.45 to 1 ug RNA was reverse transcribed with random hexamers. The method of amplification for TCR beta CDR3 was immunoSEQ multiplex PCR, covering 54 Vbeta and 13 Jbeta. One entry per CDR3 protein results from TCRdb running MiXCR on the immunoSEQ multiplex PCR reads. The table records 85,000 to 90,000 distinct CDR3 sequences, about 93% of them present only once.

Sequencing used CD8+ T cells from PBMCs. The receptor was derived from a human donor in good health. The genes are TRBV29-1 and TRBJ2-1; D perhaps matches TRBD2 (6 bases). CDR3 sequence (DNA): TGCAGCGTTGAATTAGGACTAAGCTCCTACAATGAGCAGTTCTTC. Amino acids: CSVELGLSSYNEQFF.